The following is a TCR beta chain sequence with its context. Deep level was the assay's run setting. The table came from immunoSEQ multiplex PCR; TCRdb's copy has only in-frame clones and leaves some out. The sample includes 2 million to 2.5 million clones, approximately 94% of them seen just once. The sample comes from a study of shared clonotypes between healthy human individuals. In the study overall: CD4 naive and CD4 memory each took three plates per donor, while CD8 naive took two and CD8 memory one.

The sequenced sample consisted of naive CD4+ T cells sorted from blood. Subset denoted: CD45RA+ positively selected. The clonotype was recovered from a man aged 18-30 years in good health.

The CDR3 region has the DNA TGTGCCAGCAGCCCGACAGGGAGAGCCTACGAGCAGTACTTC. It specifies CASSPTGRAYEQYF. J is TRBJ2-7 and V is TRBV7-6; 7 bases match TRBD1. V gave up 5 bases and J gave up 2 bases; unmatched junction bases: 6. The germline V gene encodes CDR1 SGHVS and CDR2 FNYEAQ. This CDR3 is 14 amino acids long.